The clone carrying this T cell receptor beta chain appeared once. RNA transcripts gave rise to amplified TCR beta CDR3 regions. HTBI primers were employed in a first-round RT-PCR of the TCR CDR3. TCRdb analysed the multiplex PCR reads with MiXCR anew, one entry per CDR3 protein. The repertoire consists of about 59,000 distinct CDR3 sequences, with approximately 57% occurring once and the leading ten covering approximately 3.5%. Trimming took 0 bases from V and 7 from J; bases not matched to a gene: 19. This CDR3 has 20 amino acids. Germline V gives CDR1 SGDLS, CDR2 YYNGEE. This record belongs to a study of T cells in Graves' hyperthyroidism and ophthalmopathy.

This TCR derives from a woman between 55 and 75 years old with Graves' ophthalmopathy. Sequencing used blood. This rearrangement joins TRBV9 to TRBJ2-1, with 10 bases that match TRBD2. CDR3 sequence (DNA): TGTGCCAGCAGCGTAGACGGGAGGGGAGCGGGAGGGGTAAGGGGTAATGAGCAGTTCTTC. It is translated as CASSVDGRGAGGVRGNEQFF. Complete variable domain (other parts from reference TRBV9 and TRBJ2-1): DSGVTQTPKHLITATGQRVTLRCSPRSGDLSVYWYQQSLDQGLQFLIQYYNGEERAKGNILERFSAQQFPDLHSELNLSSLELGDSALYFCASSVDGRGAGGVRGNEQFFGPGTRLTVL.